The clone carrying this TCR beta chain was picked up many times. Germline CDR1 reads MDHEN; CDR2 reads SYDVKM. V was pared by 4 bases and J by 6 bases, with 9 bases of the junction left unmatched. This CDR3 has 15 residues. Time point noted: newly diagnosed GD, antithyroid drugs for less than 3 months. PBMC-extracted RNA yielded the TCR library. The record originates from a study of regulatory T cells in long-lasting Graves disease. Arm-PCR of CDR3 regions and iRepertoire HTBI primers were used to build TCR beta libraries. Using its own MiXCR run on the multiplex PCR reads, TCRdb lists one record per CDR3 protein. This table has 420,000 or so distinct CDR3 sequences, about 16% appearing once. This sample was shared with a second study, whose subject was T cells in Graves' hyperthyroidism and ophthalmopathy.

The clonotype comes from a woman between 18 and 30 years old with Graves disease. V usage is TRBV28 and J usage is TRBJ1-5; 7 nucleotides agree with TRBD1. Source: peripheral blood mononuclear cells (PBMCs), taken at new diagnosis, from a patient treated with antithyroid drugs. CDR3 residues: CASSSTGARPQPQHF. CDR3 nucleotide sequence: TGTGCCAGCAGTTCTACAGGGGCGCGCCCTCAGCCCCAGCATTTT.